Listed here are 20 T cell receptor beta chains from one sample, sequenced in a study of T cells in Graves' hyperthyroidism and ophthalmopathy. RNA transcripts provided the source from which TCR beta CDR3 regions were amplified. Primed by the HTBI set, a first-round RT-PCR was run on the TCR CDR3. One entry per CDR3 protein results from TCRdb running MiXCR on the multiplex PCR reads. Of 500,000 to 800,000 distinct CDR3 sequences in the sample, 14% were seen once. The sequencing sample was made of blood. Receptors were obtained from a woman aged 50 to 65 with Graves' ophthalmopathy.

This chain links TRBV20-1 with TRBJ2-7; the match to TRBD2 covers 10 bases. V shed 0 bases and J 3 bases; nucleotides not matched to a gene: 8. The CDR3 runs to 16 residues. Germline V gene lookup returns CDR1 DFQATT and CDR2 SNEGSKA (reference sequence). CDR3: CSARDLGLARNYEQYF. In DNA form, the CDR3 reads TGCAGTGCTAGAGACTTGGGACTAGCGCGAAACTACGAGCAGTACTTC.

This rearrangement joins TRBV7-6 to TRBJ2-1, with 10 bases lining up with TRBD2. Germline trimming cut 2 bases from V and 0 bases from J; bases unmatched to any gene: 19. This CDR3 is built from 22 residues. Germline CDR1 and CDR2: SGHVS and FNYEAQ. The CDR3 nucleotides are TGTGCCAGCAGCTTACCCAACTCCTCTAGCGGGAGACCAACAAGCTCCTACAATGAGCAGTTCTTC. The encoded protein is CASSLPNSSSGRPTSSYNEQFF.

In its sample, this clonotype was seen many times. The J gene is TRBJ2-2, the V gene TRBV12-3 or TRBV12-4, with D possibly matching TRBD2 (6 bases). V lost 7 bases, J lost 4 bases, and 13 bases lay in between. The CDR3 consists of 14 residues. CDR3 DNA: TGTGCCAGCAATGGGGGAGCGGGCACCGGGGAGCTGTTTTTT. Amino acids: CASNGGAGTGELFF.

To note about this clonotype: A read error may be the cause here, since a much bigger clone is one base away. The chain joins TRBV4-3 to TRBJ1-2, with a tentative D call TRBD1 (5 bases). The CDR3 contains 16 residues. Germline lookup yields CDR1 LGHNA and CDR2 YSLEER. Written as DNA, the CDR3 is TGCGCCAGCAGCCAAGATCGACTGACAGCTAACTATGGCCACACCTTC. Translation: CASSQDRLTANYGHTF.

This clonotype was counted ten times or more. J is TRBJ2-5 and V is TRBV6-2 or TRBV6-3, with D hard to call. With 1 base removed from V and 4 bases from J, the gap between germline ends came to 7 bases. CDR3 size: 13 residues. Per germline, CDR1 MNHEY and CDR2 SVGEGT. CDR3 residues: CASSYYQVETQYF. In DNA form, the CDR3 reads TGTGCCAGCAGTTACTATCAAGTAGAGACCCAGTACTTC.

At least ten counts were recorded for this clonotype. The chain links TRBV20-1 to TRBJ2-5, with 12 bases matching TRBD2. CDR3 size: 17 residues. V trimming: 6 bases; J trimming: 0 bases; junction bases outside the gene matches: 11. CDR1 and CDR2 from the germline V gene are DFQATT and SNEGSKA (reference sequence). The CDR3 DNA is TGCAGTGCCACTCCCTACCGACTAGCGGGAGACCAAGAGACCCAGTACTTC. This gives the protein CSATPYRLAGDQETQYF.

This clonotype was seen at least ten times. V and J are TRBV7-8 and TRBJ1-1; the D is unclear. CDR3 length: 14 residues. CDR1 and CDR2 from the germline V gene are SGHVS and FQNEAQ. The V and J ends lost 5 bases and 0 bases respectively, with 10 bases between them. The chain's CDR3 is CASSIGRLNTEAFF. CDR3 bases: TGTGCCAGCAGCATAGGCCGCCTGAACACTGAAGCTTTCTTT.

This clonotype has a count of ten or more. This rearrangement joins TRBV6-1 to TRBJ1-5; no definite D call. The CDR3 runs to 12 residues. Germline-derived CDR1 and CDR2 are MNHNS and SASEGT. Trimming stripped 0 bases from V and 9 bases from J, with 6 bases between. The CDR3 DNA sequence: TGTGCCAGCAGTGAAGCCGGGCGGCCCCAGCATTTT. Protein sequence: CASSEAGRPQHF.

This clonotype was seen ten or more times. The V call is TRBV3-1, the J call TRBJ1-2; D is uncertain. This CDR3 is built from 12 residues. The germline gives CDR1 LGHDT, CDR2 YNNKEL (reference sequence). Trimming pared 3 bases from V and 8 bases from J, leaving 10 bases between. This CDR3 reads CASSQGLGGYTF. The CDR3 nucleotides read TGTGCCAGCAGCCAGGGGTTAGGAGGCTACACCTTC.

Only a few counts were recorded for this clonotype. This chain links TRBV15 with TRBJ1-2, with a possible D match to TRBD1 (6 bases). Germline lookup yields CDR1 LNHNV and CDR2 YYDKDF (reference sequence). The ends were cut back, 0 bases at V and 7 bases at J, with 6 bases in the middle. This CDR3 has 12 amino acids. The CDR3 spells CATSREGAGYTF. The CDR3 bases are TGTGCCACCAGCAGAGAGGGGGCTGGCTACACCTTC. The variable domain in full, with the rest retrieved from reference TRBV15 and TRBJ1-2, is DAMVIQNPRYQVTQFGKPVTLSCSQTLNHNVMYWYQQKSSQAPKLLFHYYDKDFNNEADTPDNFQSRRPNTSFCFLDIRSPGLGDTAMYLCATSREGAGYTFGSGTRLTVV.

About this clonotype itself: A read error may explain this, as a much larger clone is one base away. This chain connects TRBV5-1 to TRBJ2-2; 14 bases map to TRBD2. Germline CDR1 SGHRS, CDR2 YFSETQ. The CDR3 sequence is 18 residues long. The CDR3 region has the DNA TGCGCCAACAGCCACGGACTAGCGGGAGGCTTTAGCACCGGGGAGCTGTTTTTT. Amino acids: CANSHGLAGGFSTGELFF.

This clonotype was observed a few times. The chain combines TRBV19 with TRBJ2-5; 7 bases align to TRBD2. V lost 5 bases, J lost 1 base, and 4 bases stayed unmatched. The V gene's germline CDR1 is LNHDA and CDR2 SQIVND (reference sequence). The CDR3 has 14 residues. Here the CDR3 DNA reads TGTGCCAGTAGTCCATGGACTAGCCAAGAGACCCAGTACTTC. Translated: CASSPWTSQETQYF. Combining the CDR3 with reference TRBV19 and TRBJ2-5 gives the whole variable domain DGGITQSPKYLFRKEGQNVTLSCEQNLNHDAMYWYRQDPGQGLRLIYYSQIVNDFQKGDIAEGYSVSREKKESFPLTVTSAQKNPTAFYLCASSPWTSQETQYFGPGTRLLVL.

This clonotype was seen a few times. This chain joins TRBV20-1 and TRBJ2-7, with TRBD2 matching over 7 bases. The CDR3 sequence is 14 residues long. Germline lookup yields CDR1 DFQATT and CDR2 SNEGSKA (reference sequence). The V gene end was trimmed by 1 base and the J gene end by 2 bases; junction bases not matched to a gene: 5. CDR3 coding DNA: TGCAGTGCTAGAGCCGCGGGAGTCCCCTACGAGCAGTACTTC. Amino acid sequence: CSARAAGVPYEQYF.

This clonotype was recorded many times. This chain joins TRBV20-1 and TRBJ2-7; D is possibly TRBD1 (5 bases). Trimming cost V 6 bases and J 4 bases, with 10 bases left between them. The CDR3 runs 11 residues. Germline V gives CDR1 DFQATT, CDR2 SNEGSKA (reference sequence). The CDR3: CSAWNRYEQYF. The DNA for the CDR3 is TGCAGTGCCTGGAACAGGTACGAGCAGTACTTC.

This clonotype has a count of ten or more. The rearrangement joins TRBV28 to TRBJ2-7; tentatively, D is TRBD1 or TRBD2 (5 bases each). CDR3 size: 12 residues. V lost 7 bases to trimming and J lost 4 bases, with 11 bases between them. Germline values: CDR1 MDHEN, CDR2 SYDVKM. The CDR3: CASTRDPYEQYF. CDR3 DNA sequence: TGTGCCAGCACCAGGGACCCATACGAGCAGTACTTC.

Concerning this clonotype: In this CDR3 the conserved last residue, phenylalanine or tryptophan, is missing, so a read error is likely. V gene TRBV30 combines with J gene TRBJ1-1; the D is unclear. The V end was cut by 5 bases, the J end by 1 base, with 11 bases between. Germline CDR1 and CDR2: GTSNPN and SVGIG (reference sequence). This CDR3 spans 13 amino acids. The CDR3 loop reads CAWEYQQNTEAFS. The CDR3, as DNA: TGTGCCTGGGAATACCAGCAGAACACTGAAGCTTTCTCT.

This clonotype was counted ten times or more. The CDR3 coding sequence is TGTGCCAGCAGTTTGGGTCGATTCGGGGCCAACGTCCTGACTTTC. Translation gives CASSLGRFGANVLTF. This chain uses TRBV27 with TRBJ2-6, with D hard to call. CDR1 and CDR2 (germline): MNHEY, SMNVEV (reference sequence). Trimming stripped 3 bases from V and 4 bases from J, with 10 bases between. The CDR3 covers 15 residues.

This clonotype showed up just a few times. J is TRBJ1-2 and V is TRBV29-1, with D perhaps TRBD1 (6 bases). From germline, CDR1 is SQVTM and CDR2 ANQGSEA. The CDR3 extends over 10 amino acids. The V and J ends lost 7 bases and 6 bases respectively, with 9 bases between them. The CDR3 protein is CSAGTNGYTF. In DNA form, the CDR3 reads TGCAGCGCTGGGACAAATGGCTACACCTTC.

This clonotype was counted ten times or more. The chain carries TRBV12-3 or TRBV12-4 and TRBJ1-2; 7 nucleotides line up with TRBD1. V lost 7 bases and J lost 6; bases outside the gene matches: 14. CDR3 length: 15 residues. In DNA form, the CDR3 reads TGTGCCAGCAACCCCTCTATGACAGGGAGGGATGGCTACACCTTC. It codes for CASNPSMTGRDGYTF.

There are many counts of this clonotype. V usage is TRBV28 and J usage is TRBJ1-4; weak D call: TRBD1 (5 bases). With 5 bases removed from V and 0 bases from J, the gap between germline ends came to 10 bases. The CDR3 is 15 residues long. From germline, CDR1 is MDHEN and CDR2 SYDVKM. CDR3 amino acids: CASSMTAATNEKLFF. DNA of the CDR3: TGTGCCAGCAGTATGACAGCTGCAACTAATGAAAAACTGTTTTTT.